The 7 T cell receptor beta chains reported below all come from one sample, sequenced in a study of graft-versus-host responses after intestinal transplantation. Using immunoSEQ multiplex PCR, the repertoire was profiled, and TCRdb retains in-frame clones only, with some absent. The sample holds roughly 14,000 clones, over 75% seen once. This sample comprised bone marrow, obtained around 120 days after intestinal transplantation. The receptor source for this set is a human patient who received an intestinal transplant, so some T cells may come from the graft donor.

V is TRBV25-1 and J is TRBJ2-3; D is perhaps TRBD1 or TRBD2 (5 bases each). The CDR3 sequence is 18 residues long. Trimming removed 6 bases from V and 2 bases from J, with 24 bases in between. The germline gives CDR1 MGHDK, CDR2 SYGVNS. CDR3 DNA sequence: TGTGCCAGCAGAACGACTTGGGGGTACGGGGAATCCACAGATACGCAGTATTTT. The encoded protein is CASRTTWGYGESTDTQYF.

This clone was seen a single time. This chain connects TRBV27 to TRBJ1-5; TRBD1 matches 8 bases. The germline V gene has CDR1 MNHEY and CDR2 SMNVEV (reference sequence). V lost 5 bases, J lost 5 bases, and 5 bases stayed unmatched. The CDR3 has 14 residues. The CDR3 region is CASSIGQGDQPQHF. The CDR3 coding sequence is TGTGCCAGCAGTATAGGACAGGGTGATCAGCCCCAGCATTTT.

The CDR3 DNA sequence: TGCGCCAGCAGCCCGGGACTGATTAATGAAAAACTGTTTTTT. Translating gives CASSPGLINEKLFF. This rearrangement joins TRBV4-3 to TRBJ1-4, with a tentative D call TRBD1 (5 bases). In germline, CDR1 is LGHNA, CDR2 YSLEER. The CDR3 extends over 14 amino acids. V was cut by 4 bases and J by 4 bases, with 10 bases left in between.

This clone was counted a single time. The V and J genes are TRBV5-1 and TRBJ2-2; 8 bases align to TRBD1. CDR3 length: 14 residues. CDR1 is SGHRS, CDR2 YFSETQ, per germline. Trimming cost V 4 bases and J 7 bases; bases outside gene matches: 6. The CDR3 loop reads CASSKTGAGGELFF. Written as DNA, the CDR3 is TGCGCCAGCAGCAAGACAGGGGCAGGCGGGGAGCTGTTTTTT.

This clone was picked up one time. The CDR3 spells CAWGQRGSGYTF. CDR3 DNA sequence: TGTGCCTGGGGTCAAAGGGGTAGCGGCTACACCTTC. The chain combines TRBV30 with TRBJ1-2; TRBD1 might be the D (5 bases). V lost 5 bases and J 8 bases, leaving 15 bases between the germline ends. Germline CDR1 GTSNPN, CDR2 SVGIG (reference sequence). The CDR3 consists of 12 residues. The complete variable domain, with remaining parts taken from reference TRBV30 and TRBJ1-2, reads SQTIHQWPATLVQPVGSPLSLECTVEGTSNPNLYWYRQAAGRGLQLLFYSVGIGQISSEVPQNLSASRPQDRQFILSSKKLLLSDSGFYLCAWGQRGSGYTFGSGTRLTVV.

This clone showed up just a few times. In the same sample, other DNA sequences code for this CDR3. The chain employs TRBV6-4 and TRBJ2-1, with D perhaps given as TRBD1 or TRBD2 (5 bases each). This CDR3 spans 15 amino acids. V was clipped by 3 bases and J by 4 bases, with 13 bases between them. Germline V gene sequence: CDR1 MRHNA, CDR2 SNTAGT. CDR3 protein: CASSEGPTRYNEQFF. CDR3 in DNA: TGTGCCAGCAGTGAGGGACCAACCAGGTACAATGAGCAGTTCTTC.

Points on this clone: Other nucleotide sequences from this sample produce the same CDR3. The chain recombines TRBV9 with TRBJ2-7; maybe TRBD2 (6 bases). The germline V gene has CDR1 SGDLS and CDR2 YYNGEE. V lost 4 bases and J lost 5, with 19 bases in between. This CDR3 comprises 15 residues. CDR3 in DNA: TGTGCCAGCAGCCCACGGGGGACCCGGCTCCACGAGCAGTACTTC. It yields the protein CASSPRGTRLHEQYF.